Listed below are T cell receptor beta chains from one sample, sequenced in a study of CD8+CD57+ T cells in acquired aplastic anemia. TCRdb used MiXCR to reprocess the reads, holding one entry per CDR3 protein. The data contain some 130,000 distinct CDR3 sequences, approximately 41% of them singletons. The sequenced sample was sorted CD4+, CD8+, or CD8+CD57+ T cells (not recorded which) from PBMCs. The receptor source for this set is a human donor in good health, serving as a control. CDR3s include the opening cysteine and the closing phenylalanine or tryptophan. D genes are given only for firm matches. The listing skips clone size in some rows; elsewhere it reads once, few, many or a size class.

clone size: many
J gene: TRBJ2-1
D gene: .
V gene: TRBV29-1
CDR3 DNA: TGCAGCGTTGTGGGTGGCGGATCCTACAATGAGCAGTTCTTC
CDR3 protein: CSVVGGGSYNEQFF

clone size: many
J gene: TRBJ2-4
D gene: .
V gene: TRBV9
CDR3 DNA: TGTGCCAGCAGTCTAGAGAGCAGGAACATTCAGTACTTC
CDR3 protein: CASSLESRNIQYF

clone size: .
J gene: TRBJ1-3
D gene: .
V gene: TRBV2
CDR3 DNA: TGTGCCAGCGCCTCCGGGCAGACTGGAAACACCATATATTTT
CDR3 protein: CASASGQTGNTIYF

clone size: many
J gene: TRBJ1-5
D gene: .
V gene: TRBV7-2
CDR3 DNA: TGTGCCAGCAGGTCAAATCGGGACTCGTGGCAGCCCCAGCATTTT
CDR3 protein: CASRSNRDSWQPQHF

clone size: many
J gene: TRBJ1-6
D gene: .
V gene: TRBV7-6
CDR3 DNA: TGTGCCAGCAGCCCACAGGGCTCCTATAATTCACCCCTCCACTTT
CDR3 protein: CASSPQGSYNSPLHF

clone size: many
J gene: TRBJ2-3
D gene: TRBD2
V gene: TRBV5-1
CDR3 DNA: TGCGCCAGCAGCTTGGTTCTCCTAGCGGGAGGGGCAGATACGCAGTATTTT
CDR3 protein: CASSLVLLAGGADTQYF

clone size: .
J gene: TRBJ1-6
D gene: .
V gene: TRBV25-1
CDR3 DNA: TGTGCCAGCAGTCCAGGGAGCGGAGCGGCCCTCCACTTT
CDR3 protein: CASSPGSGAALHF

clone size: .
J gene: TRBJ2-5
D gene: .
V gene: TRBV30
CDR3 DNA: TGTGCCTGGAGTTCGGGGGGCTCAAGGTGGGGAGAGACCCAGTACTTC
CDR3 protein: CAWSSGGSRWGETQYF

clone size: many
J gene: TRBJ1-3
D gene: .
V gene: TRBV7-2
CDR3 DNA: TGTGCCAGCAGCTTAGAAGCCTCTGGAAACACCATATATTTT
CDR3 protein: CASSLEASGNTIYF

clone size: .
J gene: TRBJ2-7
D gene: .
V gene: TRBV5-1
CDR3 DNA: TGCGCCAGCAGCCTGGATTTTGGTCCTGTACAAACCTACGAGCAGTACTTC
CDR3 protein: CASSLDFGPVQTYEQYF

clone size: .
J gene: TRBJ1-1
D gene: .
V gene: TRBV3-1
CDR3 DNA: TGTGCCAGCAGCCACGGGGGGGCAAGCACTGAAGCTTTCTTT
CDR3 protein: CASSHGGASTEAFF

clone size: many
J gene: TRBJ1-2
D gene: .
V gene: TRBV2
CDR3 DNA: TGTGCCAGCAATAACGGAGGGGAAAGGGGTGGCTACACCTTC
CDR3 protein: CASNNGGERGGYTF

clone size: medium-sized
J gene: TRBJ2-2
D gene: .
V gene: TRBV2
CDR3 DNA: TGTGCCAGCAGTAATGTGAACACCGGGGAGCTGTTTTTT
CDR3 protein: CASSNVNTGELFF

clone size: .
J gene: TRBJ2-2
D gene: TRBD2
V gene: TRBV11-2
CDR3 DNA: TGTGCCAGCAGCTTAGAACTAGCGGGAGGGTGGACCGGGGAGCTGTTTTTT
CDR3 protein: CASSLELAGGWTGELFF

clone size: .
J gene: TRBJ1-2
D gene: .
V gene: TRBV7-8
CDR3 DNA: TGTGCCAGCAGCCAAATGACTAGCACTGAGGGGTATGGCTACACCTTC
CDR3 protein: CASSQMTSTEGYGYTF

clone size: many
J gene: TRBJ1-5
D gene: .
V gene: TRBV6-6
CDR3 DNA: TGTGCCAGCAGTAACCCCTCTCAGCCCCAGCATTTT
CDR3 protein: CASSNPSQPQHF

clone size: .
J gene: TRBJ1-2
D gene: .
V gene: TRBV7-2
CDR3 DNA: TGTGCCAGCAGCTACGACAGAGGGTATGGCTACACCTTC
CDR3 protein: CASSYDRGYGYTF

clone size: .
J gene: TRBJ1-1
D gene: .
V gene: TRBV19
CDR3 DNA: TGTGCCAGTAGTATCCTGAGGCCGAAGAACACTGAAGCTTTCTTT
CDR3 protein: CASSILRPKNTEAFF

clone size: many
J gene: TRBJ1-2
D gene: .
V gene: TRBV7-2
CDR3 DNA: TGTGCCAGCAGCTTAGAGCCATTGGGAGGCTACACCTTC
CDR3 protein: CASSLEPLGGYTF

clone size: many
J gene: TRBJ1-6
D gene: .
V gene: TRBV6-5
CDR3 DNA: TGTGCCAGCAGTTACTCGAAGCGCTCCTATAATTCACCCCTCCACTTT
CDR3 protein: CASSYSKRSYNSPLHF

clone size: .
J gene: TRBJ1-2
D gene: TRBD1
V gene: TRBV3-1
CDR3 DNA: TGTGCCAGCAGCCACCCCACGACAGGGCATGGCTACACCTTC
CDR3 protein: CASSHPTTGHGYTF

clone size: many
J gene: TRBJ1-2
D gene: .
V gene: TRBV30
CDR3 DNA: TGTGCAAGGACGGAGGGTCATGGCTACACCTTC
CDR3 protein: CARTEGHGYTF

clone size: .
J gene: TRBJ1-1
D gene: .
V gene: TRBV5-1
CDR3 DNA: TGCGCCAGCAGGCAGGGCAGTAGTGCTTTCTTT
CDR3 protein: CASRQGSSAFF

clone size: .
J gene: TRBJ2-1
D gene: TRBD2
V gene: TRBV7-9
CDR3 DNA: TGTGCCAGCAGCCCCGGGACTAGCGGTGAGCGGCGGGAGCAGTTCTTC
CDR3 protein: CASSPGTSGERREQFF

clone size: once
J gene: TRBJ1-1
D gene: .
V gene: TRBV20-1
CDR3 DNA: TGCAGTGCTAGAGCAGGGCAGAACACTGAAGCTTTCTTT
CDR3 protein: CSARAGQNTEAFF

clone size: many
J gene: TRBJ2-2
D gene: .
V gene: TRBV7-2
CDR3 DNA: TGTGCCAGCAGCCGAGTACACACCGGGGAGCTGTTTTTT
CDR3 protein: CASSRVHTGELFF

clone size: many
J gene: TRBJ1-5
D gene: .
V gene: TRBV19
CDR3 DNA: TGTGCCAGTAGCCCCGGCCCGGGAAGCAATCAGCCCCAGCATTTT
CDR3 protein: CASSPGPGSNQPQHF

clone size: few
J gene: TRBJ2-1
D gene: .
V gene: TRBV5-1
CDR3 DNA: TGCGCCAGCAGCTCATTATACAGGTCACTGCCCTCATTC
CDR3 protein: CASSSLYRSLPSF

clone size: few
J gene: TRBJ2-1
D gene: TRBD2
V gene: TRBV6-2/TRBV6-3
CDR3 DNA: TGTGCCAGCAGCGAGGGACTAGCGCCATACGATGAGCAGTTCTTC
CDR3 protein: CASSEGLAPYDEQFF

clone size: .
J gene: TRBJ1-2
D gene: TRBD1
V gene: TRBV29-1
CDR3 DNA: TGCAGCGTTGCCTCCGGGACAGGAATCTTTGGCTACACCTTC
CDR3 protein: CSVASGTGIFGYTF

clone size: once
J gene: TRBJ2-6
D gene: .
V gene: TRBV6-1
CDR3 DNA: TGTGCCAGCAGTGAGACCTTTGGTCAGACCTCTGGGGCCAACGTCCTGACTTTC
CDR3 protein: CASSETFGQTSGANVLTF

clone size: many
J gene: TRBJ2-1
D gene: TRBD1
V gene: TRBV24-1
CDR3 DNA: TGTGCCACCAGTGATGACCAGGGGGCCGATGAGCAGTTCTTC
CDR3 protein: CATSDDQGADEQFF

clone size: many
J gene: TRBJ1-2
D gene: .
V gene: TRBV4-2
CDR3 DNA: TGTGCCAGCAGCCAAGGCTCGGGCTATGGCTACACCTTC
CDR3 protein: CASSQGSGYGYTF

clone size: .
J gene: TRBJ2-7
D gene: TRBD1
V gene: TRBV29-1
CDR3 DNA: TGCAGCGCGGAGGGACAGGAGTCCTACGAGCAGTACTTC
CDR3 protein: CSAEGQESYEQYF

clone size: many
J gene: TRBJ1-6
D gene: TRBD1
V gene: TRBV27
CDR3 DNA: TGTGCCAGCAGTTTACATGGACAGGGGCAGCCCCTCCACTTT
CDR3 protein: CASSLHGQGQPLHF

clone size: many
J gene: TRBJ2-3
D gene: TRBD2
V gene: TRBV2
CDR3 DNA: TGTGCCAGCAGTGTCCCGAGCGGGGGAAATCCCACAGATACGCAGTATTTT
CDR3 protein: CASSVPSGGNPTDTQYF

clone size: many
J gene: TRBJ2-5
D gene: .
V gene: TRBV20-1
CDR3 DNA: TGCAGTGCTAGTGATGGGGGACCAGGAGCAGAGACCCAGTACTTC
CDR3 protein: CSASDGGPGAETQYF

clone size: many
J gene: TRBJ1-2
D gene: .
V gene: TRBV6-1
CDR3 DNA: TGTGCCAGCAGTGAAGGCCGCTCACCAGGGGGCTACACCTTC
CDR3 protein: CASSEGRSPGGYTF

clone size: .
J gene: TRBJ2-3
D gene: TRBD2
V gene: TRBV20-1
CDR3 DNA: TGCAGTGCTAGGGGACTAGCGGGTCGCCAGGATACGCAGTATTTT
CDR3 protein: CSARGLAGRQDTQYF

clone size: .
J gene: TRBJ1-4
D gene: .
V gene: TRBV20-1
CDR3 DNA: TGCAGTGCTCCTGACCAAGGGACACCAATTGAAAAACTGTTTTTT
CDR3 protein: CSAPDQGTPIEKLFF

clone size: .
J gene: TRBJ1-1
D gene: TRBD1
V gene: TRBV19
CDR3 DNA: TGTGCCAGTAGTCCACAGGGGTGGGGTGACACTGAAGCTTTCTTT
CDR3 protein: CASSPQGWGDTEAFF

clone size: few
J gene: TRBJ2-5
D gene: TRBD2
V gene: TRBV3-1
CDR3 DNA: TGTGCCAGCAGCCAAGGATGGAGCGGGAGGGCGGAGACCCAGTACTTC
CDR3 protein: CASSQGWSGRAETQYF

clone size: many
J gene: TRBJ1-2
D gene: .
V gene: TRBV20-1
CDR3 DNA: TGCAGTGCTAACCCAGGGGTTTATGGCTACACCTTC
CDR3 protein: CSANPGVYGYTF

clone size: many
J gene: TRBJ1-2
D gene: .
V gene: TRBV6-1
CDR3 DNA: TGTGCCAGCAGCCTCATTTCCGGGACTAACTATGGCTACACCTTC
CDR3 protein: CASSLISGTNYGYTF

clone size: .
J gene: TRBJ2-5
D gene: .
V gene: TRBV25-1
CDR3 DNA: TGTGCCAGCAGCAGAACTAGGGGAGAAGAGACCCAGTACTTC
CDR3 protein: CASSRTRGEETQYF

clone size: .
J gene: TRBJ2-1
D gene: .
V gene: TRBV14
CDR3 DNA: TGTGCCAGCAGCGTAGACTCAAGGCACAATGAGCAGTTCTTC
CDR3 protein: CASSVDSRHNEQFF

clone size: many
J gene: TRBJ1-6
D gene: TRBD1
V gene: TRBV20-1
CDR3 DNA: TGCAGTGCTGCCCAACAGGGGTATAATTCACCCCTCCACTTT
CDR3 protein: CSAAQQGYNSPLHF

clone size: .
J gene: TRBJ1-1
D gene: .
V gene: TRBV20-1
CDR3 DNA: TGCAGTGCTAGGGAAGGGGGGATGAGCACTGAAGCTTTCTTT
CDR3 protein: CSAREGGMSTEAFF

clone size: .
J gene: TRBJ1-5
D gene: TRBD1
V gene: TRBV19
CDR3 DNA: TGTGCCAGTAGAGAAACAGGGGTACGGCTGCCCCAGCATTTT
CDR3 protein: CASRETGVRLPQHF

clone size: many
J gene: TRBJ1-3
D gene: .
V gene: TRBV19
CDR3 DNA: TGTGCCAGTAGTACCCTTAGGGGACCTGGAAACACCATATATTTT
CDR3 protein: CASSTLRGPGNTIYF

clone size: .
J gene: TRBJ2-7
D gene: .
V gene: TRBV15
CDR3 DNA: TGTGCCACCAGCAGGTCGTCGGGCGAGCAGTACTTC
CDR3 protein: CATSRSSGEQYF

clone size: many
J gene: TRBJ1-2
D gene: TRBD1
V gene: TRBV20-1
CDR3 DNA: TGCAGTGCTGAAAGACAGGGGGCCTATGGCTACACCTTC
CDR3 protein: CSAERQGAYGYTF

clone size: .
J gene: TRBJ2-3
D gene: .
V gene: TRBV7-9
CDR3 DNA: TGTGCCAGCAGCCAGGGGATTAGCACAGATACGCAGTATTTT
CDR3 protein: CASSQGISTDTQYF

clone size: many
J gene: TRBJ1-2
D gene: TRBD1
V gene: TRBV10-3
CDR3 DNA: TGTGCCATCAGACAGGGGGCCTATGGCTACACCTTC
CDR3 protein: CAIRQGAYGYTF

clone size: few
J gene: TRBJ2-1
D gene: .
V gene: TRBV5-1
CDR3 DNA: TGCGCCAGCAGCTTGGGCGGGACCCTTGCCTACAATGAGCAGTTCTTC
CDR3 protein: CASSLGGTLAYNEQFF

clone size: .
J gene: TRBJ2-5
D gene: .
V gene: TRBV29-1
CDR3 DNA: TGCAGCGTTGAAGATCTCAGGGAAGAGACCCAGTACTTC
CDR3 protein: CSVEDLREETQYF

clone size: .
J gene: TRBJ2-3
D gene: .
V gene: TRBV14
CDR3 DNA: TGTGCCAGCAGCCCCACCCCCAGCCCAGATACGCAGTATTTT
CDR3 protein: CASSPTPSPDTQYF